The following is a T cell receptor beta chain sequence with its context. Some clones are missing from TCRdb's copy, which holds only in-frame ones; the method was immunoSEQ multiplex PCR. The sample holds approximately 21,000 clones, approximately 90% seen once. This entry is derived from a study of T cell changes during pregnancy in multiple sclerosis. V was cut by 4 bases and J by 0 bases, with 10 bases left in between. This CDR3 is built from 14 residues. Germline CDR1 and CDR2: GTSNPN and SVGIG (reference sequence). The V and J genes are TRBV30 and TRBJ1-3; D is unclear. This material consisted of CD8+ T cells from peripheral blood mononuclear cells, taken in the third trimester of pregnancy. This clonotype was obtained from a female donor in good health, enrolled as a control in a pregnancy study. The CDR3 region is CAWTHMYSGNTIYF. The CDR3 nucleotides read TGTGCCTGGACCCACATGTACTCTGGAAACACCATATATTTT.